Following are 8 T cell receptor beta chains from one sample sequenced in a study of tumor and adjacent non-tumor tissue in lung cancer (dated by TCRdb to the late 2010s). RNA was extracted from bulk unsorted tissue and checked for quality with a NanoDrop ND-1000 and an Agilent 2100. Normal lung samples were distant non-tumor tissue taken more than 3 cm from the tumor edge. Library creation used multiplex PCR. The run used an Illumina HiSeq 2500. TCRbeta libraries were constructed through three rounds of nested PCR with primers (Table S4) according to protocols modified from ARM-PCR. TCRdb reprocessing: public reads trimmed at Q25 with fastp, clones called with MiXCR, in-frame beta chains kept. Rows are combined by CDR3 protein, so each entry shows the most common genes and DNA. In all, the sample holds some 100,000 distinct CDR3 sequences, and about 63% of those were seen once. The ten largest clones add up to 15% to 20% of the sample.

The sequenced sample was distant non-tumor lung tissue. These receptors all stem from a man aged 55-75 years with non-small cell lung cancer.

V gene TRBV12-3 or TRBV12-4 combines with J gene TRBJ2-1; D tentatively fits TRBD1 or TRBD2 (6 bases each). The V end was cut by 5 bases, the J end by 6 bases, with 17 bases between. This CDR3 is built from 15 residues. CDR3 sequence: CASSPIRGQANEQFF. In DNA, the CDR3 is TGTGCCAGCAGTCCAATTCGGGGGCAGGCCAATGAGCAGTTCTTC.

The table lists this clonotype with many counts. The chain carries TRBV12-3 or TRBV12-4 and TRBJ2-2; 9 bases map to TRBD1. The V and J ends lost 4 bases and 7 bases, in that order; junction bases with no gene match: 4. The CDR3 runs to 14 residues. The CDR3 sequence: CASSSPGQGGELFF. CDR3 bases: TGTGCCAGCAGTTCACCGGGACAGGGCGGGGAGCTGTTTTTT.

As regards this clonotype: An end of the junction differs from the germline gene, which may be a read error. The chain combines TRBV6-5 with TRBJ2-3, with 11 bases aligning to TRBD2. Per germline, CDR1 MNHEY and CDR2 SVGAGI. This CDR3 contains 17 residues. CDR3 in amino acids: CARSYPGLAGHTDTQYF. CDR3 in DNA: TGTGCCAGGAGTTACCCAGGACTAGCGGGTCACACAGATACGCAGTATTTT.

V and J are TRBV20-1 and TRBJ2-1, with unresolved D. The CDR3 extends over 17 amino acids. Between the trimmed V and J ends, which lost 4 bases and 4 bases, there was a span of 23 bases. Germline V lookup: CDR1 DFQATT, CDR2 SNEGSKA (reference sequence). In DNA form, the CDR3 reads TGCAGTGCTACAAAGAGCCAAGATGTACCGCCTTACAATGAGCAGTTCTTC. Translation gives CSATKSQDVPPYNEQFF.

This clonotype was seen repeatedly, ten times or more. The V and J genes are TRBV20-1 and TRBJ2-1; possible D gene TRBD1, 5 bases. The CDR3 is made up of 15 amino acids. Germline CDR1 reads DFQATT; CDR2 reads SNEGSKA (reference sequence). V was pared by 6 bases and J by 5 bases, with 20 bases between. The CDR3 loop is CSADPRQMINNEQFF. DNA for the CDR3: TGCAGTGCCGACCCCCGACAGATGATAAACAATGAGCAGTTCTTC.

Comment on this clonotype: At one end, the junction sequence differs from germline, possibly due to a read error. V and J are TRBV7-8 and TRBJ2-5, with a possible D match to TRBD1 (7 bases). This CDR3 region has 20 residues. Per germline, CDR1 SGHVS and CDR2 FQNEAQ. The CDR3: CASSLSSLRQGGLGQETQYF. In DNA, the CDR3 is TGTGCCAGCAGCTTATCTAGTTTGAGACAGGGAGGTTTAGGCCAAGAGACTCAGTACTTC.

The table lists this clonotype with a count of one. One end of the junction varies from germline; a read error may be responsible. The chain recombines TRBV6-5 with TRBJ2-1, with 9 positions matching TRBD2. The CDR3 contains 16 residues. Germline V lookup: CDR1 MNHEY, CDR2 SVGAGI. The CDR3 spells CASSHGTSRGNNEQLF. The CDR3 region has the DNA TGTGCCAGCAGTCACGGGACTAGCAGGGGCAACAATGAGCAGCTCTTC.

This clonotype was observed at least ten times. V gene TRBV11-2 combines with J gene TRBJ1-2; D unresolved. The CDR3 extends over 15 amino acids. V shed 5 bases and J shed 5 bases, with 18 bases lying between them. CDR1 and CDR2 (germline): SGHAT, FQNNGV. The CDR3 is CASSQWADSRYGYTF. As DNA, the CDR3 is TGTGCCAGCAGCCAGTGGGCCGACTCACGGTATGGCTACACCTTC.